The 9 T cell receptor beta chains presented below share a single source sample, sequenced in a study of a mutant IDH1 vaccine in newly diagnosed glioma. The time point is: week 47, end of study. In every dose of vaccine, 300 ug of mutant IDH1 20-mer peptide was given alongside topical imiquimod. No antigens are known for them. Produced via immunoSEQ multiplex PCR; TCRdb's table is partial and in-frame only. The data contain about 59,000 clones, roughly four fifths of them singletons. The sample consisted of PBMCs, taken from a glioma patient whose treatment included an IDH1 peptide vaccine. The receptor source for this set is a man aged 25-40 years with glioma.

This sequence joins TRBV11-2 and TRBJ2-1, with 9 bases fitting TRBD2. The V and J ends lost 7 bases and 9 bases, in that order; junction bases with no gene match: 13. Germline lookup yields CDR1 SGHAT and CDR2 FQNNGV. The CDR3 sequence is 15 residues long. In nucleotides, the CDR3 is TGTGCCAGCACCATATATAGCGGGGGAGCAGGTGAGCAGTTCTTC. Amino acids: CASTIYSGGAGEQFF.

The chain recombines TRBV14 with TRBJ1-1; D not resolved. The CDR3 loop spans 13 amino acids. The germline V gene encodes CDR1 SGHDN and CDR2 FVKESK. V lost 4 bases, J lost 0 bases, and 6 bases lay in between. DNA for the CDR3: TGTGCCAGCAGCCGCCTCATGAACACTGAAGCTTTCTTT. Translated, it gives CASSRLMNTEAFF.

The genes are TRBV11-2 and TRBJ2-2, with D perhaps matching TRBD2 (6 bases). Germline V gene sequence: CDR1 SGHAT, CDR2 FQNNGV. This CDR3 spans 15 amino acids. Trimming took 5 bases from V and 7 from J, leaving 17 bases between them. CDR3 sequence reads: CASSLTTRGVGELFF. The CDR3 DNA reads as TGTGCCAGCAGCCTAACCACTCGCGGGGTCGGGGAGCTGTTTTTT.

This clone was seen just once. This rearrangement joins TRBV28 to TRBJ2-1; 8 nucleotides align to TRBD2. This CDR3 has 15 amino acids. V trimming: 2 bases; J trimming: 3 bases; junction bases outside the gene matches: 3. Per germline, CDR1 MDHEN and CDR2 SYDVKM. The CDR3 DNA reads as TGTGCCAGCAGTTTACGGCGGGGGGTCTACAATGAGCAGTTCTTC. Encoded protein: CASSLRRGVYNEQFF.

The rearrangement uses TRBV10-2 and TRBJ2-5; D is undetermined. The ends were cut back, 4 bases at V and 3 bases at J, with 6 bases in the middle. This CDR3 spans 12 amino acids. Germline CDR1 reads WSHSY; CDR2 reads SAAADI. The CDR3 reads CASSVTKETQYF. CDR3 DNA sequence: TGCGCCAGCAGTGTAACCAAAGAGACCCAGTACTTC.

The rearrangement links TRBV18 to TRBJ1-4; TRBD1 is a possible D gene (5 bases). There are 15 residues in the CDR3. Germline CDR1 reads KGHSH; CDR2 reads LQKENI. V lost 1 base and J lost 3, with 9 bases in between. The chain's CDR3 is CASSPQGSPNEKLFF. The CDR3 DNA sequence: TGTGCCAGCTCACCACAGGGGTCGCCTAATGAAAAACTGTTTTTT. Looking up the rest from reference TRBV18 and TRBJ1-4 gives the full variable domain: NAGVMQNPRHLVRRRGQEARLRCSPMKGHSHVYWYRQLPEEGLKFMVYLQKENIIDESGMPKERFSAEFPKEGPSILRIQQVVRGDSAAYFCASSPQGSPNEKLFFGSGTQLSVL.

The chain links TRBV9 to TRBJ2-7; 11 bases are a match to TRBD1. This CDR3 contains 16 residues. Germline V gene data show CDR1 as SGDLS and CDR2 as YYNGEE. The V and J ends lost 0 bases and 4 bases, in that order; junction bases with no gene match: 6. CDR3 region: CASSVGQGTGGYEQYF. The CDR3 DNA follows: TGTGCCAGCAGCGTAGGTCAAGGGACAGGGGGGTACGAGCAGTACTTC. The variable domain in full, completed from reference TRBV9 and TRBJ2-7, reads DSGVTQTPKHLITATGQRVTLRCSPRSGDLSVYWYQQSLDQGLQFLIQYYNGEERAKGNILERFSAQQFPDLHSELNLSSLELGDSALYFCASSVGQGTGGYEQYFGPGTRLTVT.

The J gene is TRBJ1-4, the V gene TRBV7-9; TRBD1 matches 7 bases. There are 15 residues in the CDR3. Germline loops: CDR1 SEHNR, CDR2 FQNEAQ (reference sequence). V shed 1 base, J shed 5 bases, and the junction held 4 bases outside the gene matches. Here the CDR3 DNA reads TGTGCCAGCAGCTTAGAAGGGACAGTGAATGAAAAACTGTTTTTT. It translates to CASSLEGTVNEKLFF.

The chain joins TRBV7-2 to TRBJ2-7; D unresolved. The CDR3 runs to 16 residues. CDR1 SGHTA and CDR2 FQGNSA come from the germline V gene. The V gene lost 5 bases and the J gene lost 0 bases, with 17 bases spanning the gap. This CDR3 reads CASSPPWLLSSYEQYF. DNA of the CDR3: TGTGCCAGCAGCCCCCCCTGGTTGCTGAGCTCCTACGAGCAGTACTTC.